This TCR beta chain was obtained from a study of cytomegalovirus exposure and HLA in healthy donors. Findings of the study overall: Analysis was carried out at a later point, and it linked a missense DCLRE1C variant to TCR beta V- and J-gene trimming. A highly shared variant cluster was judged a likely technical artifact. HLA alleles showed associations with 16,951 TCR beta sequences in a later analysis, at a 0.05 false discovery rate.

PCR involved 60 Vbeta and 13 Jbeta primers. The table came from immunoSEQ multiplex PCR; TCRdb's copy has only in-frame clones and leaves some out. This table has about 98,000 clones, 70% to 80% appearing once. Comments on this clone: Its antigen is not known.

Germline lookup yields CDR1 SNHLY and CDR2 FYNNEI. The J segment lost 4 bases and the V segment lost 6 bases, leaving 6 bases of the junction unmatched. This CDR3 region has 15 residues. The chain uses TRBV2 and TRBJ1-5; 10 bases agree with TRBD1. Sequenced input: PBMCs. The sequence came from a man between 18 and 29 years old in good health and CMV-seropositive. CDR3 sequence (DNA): TGTGCCAGCAGAGAGACAGGGGGCCTAAATCAGCCCCAGCATTTT. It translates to CASRETGGLNQPQHF.